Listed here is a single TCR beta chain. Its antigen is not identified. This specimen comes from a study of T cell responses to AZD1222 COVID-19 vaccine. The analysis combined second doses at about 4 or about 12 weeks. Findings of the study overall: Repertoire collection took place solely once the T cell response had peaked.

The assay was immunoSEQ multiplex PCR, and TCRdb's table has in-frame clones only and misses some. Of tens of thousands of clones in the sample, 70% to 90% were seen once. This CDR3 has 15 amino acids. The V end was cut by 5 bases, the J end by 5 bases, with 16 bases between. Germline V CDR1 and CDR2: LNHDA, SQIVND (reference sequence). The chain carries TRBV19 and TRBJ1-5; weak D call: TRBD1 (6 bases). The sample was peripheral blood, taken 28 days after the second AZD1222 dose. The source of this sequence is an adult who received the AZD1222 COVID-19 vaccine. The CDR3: CASSQNWGADQPQHF. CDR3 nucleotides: TGTGCCAGTAGTCAGAACTGGGGGGCCGATCAGCCCCAGCATTTT.